The source of this TCR beta chain is a study of T cell responses to AZD1222 COVID-19 vaccine. The CDR3 is made up of 14 amino acids. V lost 0 bases, J lost 1 base, and 5 bases lay in between. The germline gives CDR1 LGHNT, CDR2 FRNRAP. Assay: immunoSEQ multiplex PCR; the TCRdb copy retains only in-frame clones and omits some. The sample consists of under 200,000 clones, 85% to 95% of them appearing once. General observations from the study: Just a handful of people given AZD1222 tested seropositive at baseline. Increases in Spike-specific TCR breadth and depth were seen after two AZD1222 doses. Epitopes outside B.1.351 and B.1.1.7 mutated regions reportedly drew nearly half of spike TCRs. Spike was spanned by vaccine-associated CD4 TCRs, which were dominant at 160-218 and 743-854.

As to this clone: Its antigen is unidentified.

Specimen: peripheral blood, collected 28 days after the second dose of the MenACWY control vaccine. The TCR was taken from an adult who received the MenACWY meningococcal vaccine as a control. V usage is TRBV12-5 and J usage is TRBJ2-3; no clear D gene. CDR3 sequence reads: CASGLVSGTDTQYF. The CDR3 DNA reads as TGTGCTAGTGGTTTGGTATCGGGCACAGATACGCAGTATTTT.